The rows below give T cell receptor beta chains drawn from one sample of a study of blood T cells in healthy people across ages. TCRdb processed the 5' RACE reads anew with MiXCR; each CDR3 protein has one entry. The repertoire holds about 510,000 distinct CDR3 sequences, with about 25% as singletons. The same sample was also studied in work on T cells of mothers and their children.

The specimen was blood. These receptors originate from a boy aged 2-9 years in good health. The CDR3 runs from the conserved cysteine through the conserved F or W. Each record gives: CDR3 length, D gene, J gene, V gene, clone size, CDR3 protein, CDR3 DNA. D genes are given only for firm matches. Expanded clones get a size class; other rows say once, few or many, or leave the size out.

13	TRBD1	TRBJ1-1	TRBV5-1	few	CASSSGGHTEAFF	TGCGCCAGCAGCTCAGGGGGACACACTGAAGCTTTCTTT
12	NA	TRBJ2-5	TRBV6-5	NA	CASSALEETQYF	TGTGCCAGCAGCGCCCTAGAAGAGACCCAGTACTTC
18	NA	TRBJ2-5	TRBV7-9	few	CASSFPPDERAYQETQYF	TGTGCCAGCAGCTTCCCACCTGACGAGCGGGCATACCAAGAGACCCAGTACTTC
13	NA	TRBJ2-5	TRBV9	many	CASSVSGRETQYF	TGTGCCAGCAGCGTAAGTGGGCGAGAGACCCAGTACTTC
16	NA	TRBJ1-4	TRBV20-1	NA	CSARGYRAKTNEKLFF	TGCAGTGCTAGGGGGTACCGGGCTAAAACTAATGAAAAACTGTTTTTT
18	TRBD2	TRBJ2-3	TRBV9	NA	CASSRLPLAGRDTDTQYF	TGTGCCAGCAGCCGTCTGCCCTTAGCGGGTAGGGACACAGATACGCAGTATTTT
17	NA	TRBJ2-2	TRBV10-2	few	CASSVGRGTANTGELFF	TGCGCCAGCAGTGTAGGGAGGGGGACCGCGAACACCGGGGAGCTGTTTTTT
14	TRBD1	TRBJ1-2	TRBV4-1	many	CASSPRTGNYGYTF	TGCGCCAGCAGCCCCCGGACAGGGAACTATGGCTACACCTTC
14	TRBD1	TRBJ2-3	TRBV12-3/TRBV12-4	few	CASTPGQSTDTQYF	TGTGCCAGTACCCCGGGACAGAGCACAGATACGCAGTATTTT
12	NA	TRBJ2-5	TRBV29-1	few	CSVEGNRETQYF	TGCAGCGTTGAAGGGAATCGGGAGACCCAGTACTTC
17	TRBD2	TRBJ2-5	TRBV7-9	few	CASSLVPSLAGGETQYF	TGTGCCAGCAGCTTAGTCCCTTCACTAGCGGGGGGAGAGACCCAGTACTTC
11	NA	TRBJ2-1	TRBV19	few	CASSMANEQFF	TGTGCCAGTAGTATGGCCAATGAGCAGTTCTTC
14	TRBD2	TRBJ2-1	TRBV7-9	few	CASRASGSGNEQFF	TGTGCCAGCAGAGCTAGCGGGAGTGGGAATGAGCAGTTCTTC
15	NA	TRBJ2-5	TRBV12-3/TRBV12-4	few	CASSPGTRTLETQYF	TGTGCCAGCAGTCCCGGGACCAGGACTTTGGAGACCCAGTACTTC
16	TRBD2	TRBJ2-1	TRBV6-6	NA	CASSYSKRTSVNEQFF	TGTGCCAGCAGTTACTCGAAAAGGACTAGCGTCAATGAGCAGTTCTTC
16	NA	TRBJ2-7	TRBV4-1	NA	CASSQEGDTPSYEQYF	TGCGCCAGCAGCCAAGAGGGGGACACCCCCTCCTACGAGCAGTACTTC
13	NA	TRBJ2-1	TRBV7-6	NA	CASSFRAQETQFF	TGTGCCAGCAGCTTCCGGGCACAAGAGACCCAGTTCTTC
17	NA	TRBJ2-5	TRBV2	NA	CASSETLADNLSGTQYF	TGTGCCAGCAGTGAAACGTTAGCGGACAACCTTAGTGGGACCCAGTACTTC
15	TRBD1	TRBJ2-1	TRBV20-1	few	CSATDRRQGGGEQFF	TGCAGTGCAACAGACCGGAGACAGGGGGGCGGTGAGCAGTTCTTC
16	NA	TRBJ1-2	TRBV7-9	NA	CASSPVTAVNNYGYTF	TGTGCCAGCAGCCCCGTTACAGCGGTAAATAACTATGGCTACACCTTC
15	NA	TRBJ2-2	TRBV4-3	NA	CASSRSQGNTGELFF	TGCGCCAGCAGCCGCTCACAGGGAAACACCGGGGAGCTGTTTTTT
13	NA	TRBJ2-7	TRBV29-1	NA	CSVRDSGSYEQYF	TGCAGCGTCCGGGACTCGGGCTCCTACGAGCAGTACTTC